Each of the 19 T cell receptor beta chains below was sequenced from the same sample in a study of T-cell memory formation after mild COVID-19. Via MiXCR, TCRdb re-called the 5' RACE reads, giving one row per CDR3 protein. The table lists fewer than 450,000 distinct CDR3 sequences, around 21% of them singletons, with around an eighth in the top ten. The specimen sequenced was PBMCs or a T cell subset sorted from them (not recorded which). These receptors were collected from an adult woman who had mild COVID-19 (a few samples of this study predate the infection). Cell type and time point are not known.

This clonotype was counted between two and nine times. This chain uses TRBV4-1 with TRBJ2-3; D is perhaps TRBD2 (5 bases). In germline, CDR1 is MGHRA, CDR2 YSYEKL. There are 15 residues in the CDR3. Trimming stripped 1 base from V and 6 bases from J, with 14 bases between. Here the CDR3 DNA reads TGCGCCAGCAGCCAAGTGGCAGCGGCCCTGGATACGCAGTATTTT. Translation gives CASSQVAAALDTQYF.

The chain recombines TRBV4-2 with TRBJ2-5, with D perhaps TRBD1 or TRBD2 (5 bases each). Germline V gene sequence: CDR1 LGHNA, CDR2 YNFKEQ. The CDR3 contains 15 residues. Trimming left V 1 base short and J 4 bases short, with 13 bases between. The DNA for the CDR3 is TGTGCCAGCAGCCAAGGAGTAAGGGACGTAGAGACCCAGTACTTC. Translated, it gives CASSQGVRDVETQYF.

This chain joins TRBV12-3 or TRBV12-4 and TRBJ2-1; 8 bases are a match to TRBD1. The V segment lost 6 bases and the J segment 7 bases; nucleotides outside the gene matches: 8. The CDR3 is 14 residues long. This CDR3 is CASRLDRVWNEQFF. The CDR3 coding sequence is TGTGCCAGCAGGTTGGACAGGGTATGGAATGAGCAGTTCTTC.

The CDR3 sequence: CASSSWETGLETQYF. In nucleotides, the CDR3 is TGTGCCAGCAGTTCCTGGGAGACAGGGTTAGAGACCCAGTACTTC. J is TRBJ2-5 and V is TRBV6-6; 7 nucleotides line up with TRBD1. The germline V gene encodes CDR1 MNHNY and CDR2 SVGAGI (reference sequence). V lost 4 bases, J lost 4 bases, and 9 bases stayed unmatched. The CDR3 sequence is 15 residues long.

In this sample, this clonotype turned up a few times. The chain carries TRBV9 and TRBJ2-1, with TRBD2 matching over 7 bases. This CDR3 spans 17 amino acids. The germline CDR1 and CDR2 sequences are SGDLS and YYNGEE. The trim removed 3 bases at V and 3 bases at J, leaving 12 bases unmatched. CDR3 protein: CASSEELGGSYYNEQFF. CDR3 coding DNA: TGTGCCAGCAGCGAGGAACTTGGCGGGAGTTACTACAATGAGCAGTTCTTC.

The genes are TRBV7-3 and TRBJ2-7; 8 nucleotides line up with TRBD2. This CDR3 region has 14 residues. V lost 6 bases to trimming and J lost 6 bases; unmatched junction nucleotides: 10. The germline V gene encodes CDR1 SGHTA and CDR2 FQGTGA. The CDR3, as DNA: TGTGCCAGCAGAGTAGCGGGATCGTCGGGCGAGCAGTACTTC. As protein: CASRVAGSSGEQYF.

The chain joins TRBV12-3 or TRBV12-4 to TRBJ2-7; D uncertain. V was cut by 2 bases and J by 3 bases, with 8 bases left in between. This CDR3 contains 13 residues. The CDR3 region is CASSLKWGYEQYF. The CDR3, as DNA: TGTGCCAGCAGTTTAAAGTGGGGCTACGAGCAGTACTTC.

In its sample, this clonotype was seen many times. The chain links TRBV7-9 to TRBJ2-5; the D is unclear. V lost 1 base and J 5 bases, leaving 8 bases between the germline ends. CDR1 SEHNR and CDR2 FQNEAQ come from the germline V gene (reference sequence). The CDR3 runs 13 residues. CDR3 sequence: CASSLGTRETQYF. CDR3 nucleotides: TGTGCCAGCAGCTTAGGTACCAGGGAGACCCAGTACTTC.

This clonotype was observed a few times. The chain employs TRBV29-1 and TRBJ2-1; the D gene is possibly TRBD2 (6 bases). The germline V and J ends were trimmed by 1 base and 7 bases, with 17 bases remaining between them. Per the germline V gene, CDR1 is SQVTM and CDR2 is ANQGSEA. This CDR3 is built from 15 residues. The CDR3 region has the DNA TGCAGCGTTGAAGGTGCTAGCGCGCCAAGTAATGAGCAGTTCTTC. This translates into CSVEGASAPSNEQFF.

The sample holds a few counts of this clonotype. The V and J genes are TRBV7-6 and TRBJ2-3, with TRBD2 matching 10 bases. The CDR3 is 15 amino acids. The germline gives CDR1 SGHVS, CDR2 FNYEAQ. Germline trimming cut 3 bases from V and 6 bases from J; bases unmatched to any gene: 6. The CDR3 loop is CASSLSGGAVDTQYF. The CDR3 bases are TGTGCCAGCAGCTTGAGCGGGGGGGCCGTCGATACGCAGTATTTT.

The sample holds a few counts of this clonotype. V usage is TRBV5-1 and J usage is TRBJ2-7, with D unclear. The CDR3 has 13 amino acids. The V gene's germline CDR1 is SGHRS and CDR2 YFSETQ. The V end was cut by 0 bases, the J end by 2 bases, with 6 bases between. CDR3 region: CASSLALAYEQYF. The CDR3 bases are TGCGCCAGCAGCTTGGCCCTAGCCTACGAGCAGTACTTC.

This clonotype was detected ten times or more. The CDR3 reads CSARDMGSSGLYEQYF. The CDR3 DNA is TGCAGTGCTAGAGATATGGGGAGTTCCGGCCTCTACGAGCAGTACTTC. J is TRBJ2-7 and V is TRBV20-1; tentative D call: TRBD2 (5 bases). Germline V gene sequence: CDR1 DFQATT, CDR2 SNEGSKA (reference sequence). This CDR3 is built from 16 residues. The germline V and J ends were trimmed by 0 bases and 3 bases, with 18 bases remaining between them.

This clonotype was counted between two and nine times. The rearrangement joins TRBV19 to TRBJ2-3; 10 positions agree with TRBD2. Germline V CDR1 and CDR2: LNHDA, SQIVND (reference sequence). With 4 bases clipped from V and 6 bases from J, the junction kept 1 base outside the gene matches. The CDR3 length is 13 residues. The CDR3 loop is CASSKTSGDTQYF. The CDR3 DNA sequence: TGTGCCAGTAGTAAGACTAGCGGGGATACGCAGTATTTT.

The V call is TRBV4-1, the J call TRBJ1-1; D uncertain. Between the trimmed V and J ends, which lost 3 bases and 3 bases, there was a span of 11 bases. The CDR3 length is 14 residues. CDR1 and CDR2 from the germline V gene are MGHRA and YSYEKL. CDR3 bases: TGCGCCAGCAGCCACGAGTTCCGGGACACTGAAGCTTTCTTT. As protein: CASSHEFRDTEAFF.

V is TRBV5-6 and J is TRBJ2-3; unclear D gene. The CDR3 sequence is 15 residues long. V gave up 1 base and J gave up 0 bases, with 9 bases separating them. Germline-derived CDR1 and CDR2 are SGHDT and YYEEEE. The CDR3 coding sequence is TGTGCCAGCAGCTTGTTCACCTCTAGCACAGATACGCAGTATTTT. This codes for CASSLFTSSTDTQYF.

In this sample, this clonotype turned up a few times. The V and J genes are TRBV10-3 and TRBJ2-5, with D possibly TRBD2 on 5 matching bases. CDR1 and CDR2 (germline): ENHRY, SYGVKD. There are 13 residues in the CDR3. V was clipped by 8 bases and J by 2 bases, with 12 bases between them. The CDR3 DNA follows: TGTGCCATCCAAGGGAGTAATCAAGAGACCCAGTACTTC. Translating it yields CAIQGSNQETQYF.

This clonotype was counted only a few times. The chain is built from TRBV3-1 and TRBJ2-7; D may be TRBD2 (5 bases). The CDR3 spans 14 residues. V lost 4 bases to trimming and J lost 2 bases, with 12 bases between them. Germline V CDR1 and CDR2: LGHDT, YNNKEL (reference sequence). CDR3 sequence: CASSLGLSPYEQYF. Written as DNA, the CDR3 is TGTGCCAGCAGCCTAGGACTCTCACCCTACGAGCAGTACTTC.

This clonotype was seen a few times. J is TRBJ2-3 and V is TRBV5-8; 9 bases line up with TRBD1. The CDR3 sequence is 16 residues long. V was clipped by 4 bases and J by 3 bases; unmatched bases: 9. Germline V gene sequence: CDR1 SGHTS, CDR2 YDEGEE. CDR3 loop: CASSEFGTGTTDTQYF. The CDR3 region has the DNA TGTGCCAGCAGCGAATTCGGGACAGGGACGACAGATACGCAGTATTTT.

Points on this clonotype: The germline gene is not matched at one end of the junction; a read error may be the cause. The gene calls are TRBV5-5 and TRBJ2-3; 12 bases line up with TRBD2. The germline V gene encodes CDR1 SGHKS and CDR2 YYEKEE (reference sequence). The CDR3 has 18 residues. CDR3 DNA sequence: TGTGCCAGCACCTTGACTAGCGGGGGCCTAACTAGCACAGATACGCAGTATTTT. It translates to CASTLTSGGLTSTDTQYF.